The T cell receptor (beta chain) described here comes from a study of shared clonotypes between healthy human individuals. Study-level points and caveats: Apart from blood, nothing was sampled; tissue repertoires likely differ.

As for this clone: The antigen remains undetermined.

Trimming left V 1 base short and J 4 bases short, with 14 bases between. CDR3 length equals 16 residues. Germline CDR1 is SGHTA and CDR2 is FQGNSA. The donors, healthy adults who were HIV-negative, had experienced no recent acute infections or vaccinations. Genomic DNA came from 70 million to 100 million PBMCs in unsorted samples. Original processing methods: Junction-only sequences produced by ImmunoSEQ had no quality scores, so filtering differed. Clones were read by immunoSEQ multiplex PCR, and TCRdb kept only the in-frame ones, dropping some. From that table come the V and J calls and clone size; the DNA was used to work out D and trimming. Of roughly 490,000 clones in the sample, 70% to 80% were seen once.

The sequenced material came from PBMCs. The chain has TRBV7-2 and TRBJ1-3; D is possibly TRBD1 (5 bases). The receptor's source is a woman aged 35 to 49 in good health. Some clones in this sample may be carry-over from other donors' samples. CDR3 residues: CASSLVGRAAGNTIYF. DNA for the CDR3: TGTGCCAGCAGCTTAGTTGGCAGGGCGGCCGGAAACACCATATATTTT.